This T cell receptor beta chain was observed in a study of blood T cell repertoires in COVID-19. The assay was immunoSEQ multiplex PCR, and TCRdb's table has in-frame clones only and misses some. Of about 170,000 clones detected, about 87% appear once; the ten largest clones hold around 2.5%. This CDR3 spans 16 amino acids. J gave up 1 base and V 2 bases, and 5 bases lay outside the gene matches. From germline, CDR1 is SGHTA and CDR2 FQGTGA. Enrollment of patients from Seattle took place during active infection, with longitudinal follow-up. The clonotype originates from a woman of 80 years or more with COVID-19, enrolled during active disease. The sample consisted of peripheral blood. J is TRBJ2-3 and V is TRBV7-3; 8 bases agree with TRBD1. CDR3 loop: CASSLSVDRGTDTQYF. Written as DNA, the CDR3 is TGTGCCAGCAGCTTATCGGTGGACAGGGGCACAGATACGCAGTATTTT.